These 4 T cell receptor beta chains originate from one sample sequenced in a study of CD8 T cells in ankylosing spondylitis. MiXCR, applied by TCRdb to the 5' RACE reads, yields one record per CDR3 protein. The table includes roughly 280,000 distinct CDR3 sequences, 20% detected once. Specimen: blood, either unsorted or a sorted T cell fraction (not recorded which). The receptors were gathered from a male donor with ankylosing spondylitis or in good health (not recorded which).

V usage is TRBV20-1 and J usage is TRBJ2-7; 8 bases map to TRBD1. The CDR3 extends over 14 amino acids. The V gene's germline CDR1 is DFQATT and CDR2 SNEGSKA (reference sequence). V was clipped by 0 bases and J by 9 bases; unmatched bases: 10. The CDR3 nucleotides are TGCAGTGCTAGAGATGGGACAGGCCAGGGGGGGCAGTACGTC. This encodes CSARDGTGQGGQYV.

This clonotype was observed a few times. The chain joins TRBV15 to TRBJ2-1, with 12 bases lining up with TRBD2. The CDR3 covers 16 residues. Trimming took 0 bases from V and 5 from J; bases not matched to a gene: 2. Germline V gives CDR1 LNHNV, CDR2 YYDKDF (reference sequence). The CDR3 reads CATSRELAGGNNEQFF. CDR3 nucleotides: TGTGCCACCAGCAGAGAACTAGCGGGAGGTAACAATGAGCAGTTCTTC.

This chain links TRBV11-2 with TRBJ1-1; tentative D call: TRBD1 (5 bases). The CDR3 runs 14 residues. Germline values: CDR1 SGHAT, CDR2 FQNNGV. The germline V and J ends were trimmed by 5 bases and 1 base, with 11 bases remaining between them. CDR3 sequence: CASSPGPWNTEAFF. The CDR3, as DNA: TGTGCCAGCAGCCCGGGACCATGGAACACTGAAGCTTTCTTT. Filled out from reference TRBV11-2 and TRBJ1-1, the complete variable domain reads EAGVAQSPRYKIIEKRQSVAFWCNPISGHATLYWYQQILGQGPKLLIQFQNNGVVDDSQLPKDRFSAERLKGVDSTLKIQPAKLEDSAVYLCASSPGPWNTEAFFGQGTRLTVV.

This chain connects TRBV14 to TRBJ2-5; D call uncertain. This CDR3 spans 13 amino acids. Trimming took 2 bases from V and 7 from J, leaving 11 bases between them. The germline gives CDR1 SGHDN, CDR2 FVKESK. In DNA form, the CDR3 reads TGTGCCAGCAGCCAAATGCCTGGGGTGACCCAGTACTTC. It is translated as CASSQMPGVTQYF.